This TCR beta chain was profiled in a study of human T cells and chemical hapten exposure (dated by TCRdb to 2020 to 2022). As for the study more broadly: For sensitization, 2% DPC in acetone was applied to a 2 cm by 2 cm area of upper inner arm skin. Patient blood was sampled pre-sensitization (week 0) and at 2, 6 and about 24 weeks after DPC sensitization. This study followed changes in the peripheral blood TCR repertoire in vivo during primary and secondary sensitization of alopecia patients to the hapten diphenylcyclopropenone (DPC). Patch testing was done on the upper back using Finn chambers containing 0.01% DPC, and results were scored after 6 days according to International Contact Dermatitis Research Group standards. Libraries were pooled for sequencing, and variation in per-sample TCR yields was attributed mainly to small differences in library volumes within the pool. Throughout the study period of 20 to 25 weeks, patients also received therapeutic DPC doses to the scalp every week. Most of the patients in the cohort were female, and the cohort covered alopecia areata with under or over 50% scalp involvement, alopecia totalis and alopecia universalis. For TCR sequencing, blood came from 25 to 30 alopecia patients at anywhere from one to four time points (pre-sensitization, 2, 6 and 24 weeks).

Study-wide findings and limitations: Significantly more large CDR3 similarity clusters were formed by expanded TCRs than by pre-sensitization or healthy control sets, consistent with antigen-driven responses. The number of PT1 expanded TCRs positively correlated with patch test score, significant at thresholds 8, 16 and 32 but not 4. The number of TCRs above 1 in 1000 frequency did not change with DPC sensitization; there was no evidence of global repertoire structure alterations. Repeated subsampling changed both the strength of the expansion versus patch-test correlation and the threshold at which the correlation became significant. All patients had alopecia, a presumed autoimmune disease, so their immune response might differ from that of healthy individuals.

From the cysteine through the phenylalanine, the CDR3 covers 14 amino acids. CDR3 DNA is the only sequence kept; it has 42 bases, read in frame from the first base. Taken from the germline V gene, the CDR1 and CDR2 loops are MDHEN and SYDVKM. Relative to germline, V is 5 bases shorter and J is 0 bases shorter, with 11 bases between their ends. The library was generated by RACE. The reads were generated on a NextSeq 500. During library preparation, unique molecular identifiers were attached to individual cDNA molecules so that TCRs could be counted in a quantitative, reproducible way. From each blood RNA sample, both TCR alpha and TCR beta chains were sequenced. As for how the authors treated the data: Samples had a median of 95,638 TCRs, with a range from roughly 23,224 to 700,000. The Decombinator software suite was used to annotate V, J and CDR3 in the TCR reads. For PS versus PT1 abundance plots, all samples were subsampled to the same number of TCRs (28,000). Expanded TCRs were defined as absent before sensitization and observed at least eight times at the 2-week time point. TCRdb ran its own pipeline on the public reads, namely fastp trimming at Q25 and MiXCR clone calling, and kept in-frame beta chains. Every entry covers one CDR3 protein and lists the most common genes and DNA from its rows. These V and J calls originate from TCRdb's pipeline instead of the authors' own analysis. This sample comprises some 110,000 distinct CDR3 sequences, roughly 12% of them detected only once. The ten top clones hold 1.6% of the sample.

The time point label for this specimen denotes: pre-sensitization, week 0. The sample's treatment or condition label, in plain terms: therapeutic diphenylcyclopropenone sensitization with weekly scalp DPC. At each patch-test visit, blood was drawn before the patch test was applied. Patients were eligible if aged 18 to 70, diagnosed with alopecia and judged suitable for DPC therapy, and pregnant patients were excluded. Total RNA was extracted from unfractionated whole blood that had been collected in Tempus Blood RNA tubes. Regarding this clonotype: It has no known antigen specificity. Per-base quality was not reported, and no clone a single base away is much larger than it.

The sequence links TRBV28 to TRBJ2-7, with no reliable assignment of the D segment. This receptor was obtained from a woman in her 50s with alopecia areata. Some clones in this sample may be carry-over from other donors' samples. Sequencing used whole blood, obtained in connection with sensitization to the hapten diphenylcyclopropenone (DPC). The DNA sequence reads TGTGCCAGCAGTCCACAAGACGGCTCCTACGAGCAGTACTTC. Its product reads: CASSPQDGSYEQYF.